The 14 T cell receptor beta chains below were found in one sample sequenced in a study of T cells in Graves' hyperthyroidism and ophthalmopathy. RNA transcripts provided the source from which TCR beta CDR3 regions were amplified. RT-PCR in the first round (using the HTBI primer set) targeted the TCR CDR3. TCRdb ran MiXCR on the multiplex PCR reads and lists one entry per CDR3 protein. The data contain some 570,000 distinct CDR3 sequences, roughly 15% of them seen just once; the ten biggest clones take up 15% to 20%. Material: blood. The receptors shown here come from a woman in her late teens or twenties with Graves' ophthalmopathy.

This clonotype was recorded at least ten times. The rearrangement uses TRBV12-3 or TRBV12-4 and TRBJ1-1; TRBD1 is a possible D gene (5 bases). The CDR3 is 15 residues long. Trimming took off 3 bases at V and 4 bases at J, with 15 bases between the two ends. CDR3: CASSFTFQGSTEAFF. The CDR3 nucleotides are TGTGCCAGCAGTTTTACTTTCCAGGGTAGCACTGAAGCTTTCTTT.

This clonotype came up a few times. The chain recombines TRBV27 with TRBJ1-5, with TRBD1 as a possible D gene (6 bases). The CDR3 has 15 amino acids. V shed 3 bases and J shed 0 bases, with 9 bases lying between them. The germline V gene has CDR1 MNHEY and CDR2 SMNVEV (reference sequence). The CDR3, as DNA: TGTGCCAGCAGTTTCACAGGGTATAGCAATCAGCCCCAGCATTTT. It is translated as CASSFTGYSNQPQHF.

Many counts were recorded for this clonotype. V is TRBV5-1 and J is TRBJ2-3, with unresolved D. Germline V gene lookup returns CDR1 SGHRS and CDR2 YFSETQ. Trimming shortened V by 7 bases and J by 0 bases, and 6 bases separated the two germline ends. The length of the CDR3 is 12 residues. CDR3 loop: CASAMSTDTQYF. The DNA of the CDR3 is TGCGCCAGCGCCATGAGCACAGATACGCAGTATTTT.

This clonotype appeared a few times. The rearrangement links TRBV20-1 to TRBJ2-7, with 7 bases that match TRBD1. There are 13 residues in the CDR3. Germline V gene lookup returns CDR1 DFQATT and CDR2 SNEGSKA (reference sequence). V trimming: 6 bases; J trimming: 3 bases; junction bases outside the gene matches: 8. The DNA of the CDR3 is TGCAGTGCCCCAGACAGGGTAAGCTACGAGCAGTACTTC. Translated: CSAPDRVSYEQYF.

This clonotype was seen many times. This chain uses TRBV7-3 with TRBJ2-1; possible D gene TRBD1, 5 bases. V lost 4 bases and J 2 bases, leaving 12 bases between the germline ends. The germline gives CDR1 SGHTA, CDR2 FQGTGA. CDR3 length: 15 residues. The CDR3 is CASSSQVAPYNEQFF. In DNA, the CDR3 is TGTGCCAGCAGCTCACAGGTTGCCCCCTACAATGAGCAGTTCTTC.

This clonotype was recorded a few times. The chain combines TRBV4-1 with TRBJ1-3; D ambiguous. The CDR3 is made up of 14 amino acids. V lost 2 bases and J 4 bases, leaving 9 bases between the germline ends. Germline V lookup: CDR1 MGHRA, CDR2 YSYEKL. The CDR3 DNA is TGCGCCAGCAGCCAACGAGGGTCCGGAAACACCATATATTTT. This gives the protein CASSQRGSGNTIYF.

CDR3 in amino acids: CASSTSATQYNEQFF. The CDR3 DNA follows: TGTGCCAGCTCGACTAGCGCAACGCAGTACAATGAGCAGTTCTTC. The chain uses TRBV19 and TRBJ2-1, with 8 bases that match TRBD2. The CDR3 length is 15 residues. V dropped 9 bases and J dropped 4; count of bases not matched to a gene: 11. Germline CDR1 reads LNHDA; CDR2 reads SQIVND (reference sequence).

Details on this clonotype: A much larger clone lies a single base off, so this may be a read error. The gene calls are TRBV28 and TRBJ1-5, with 9 positions matching TRBD1. The CDR3 consists of 16 residues. Germline V CDR1 and CDR2: MDHEN, SYDVKM. J gave up 2 bases and V 5 bases, and 7 bases lay outside the gene matches. CDR3 in DNA: TGTGCCAGCAGTGCTACAGGGGGCAGGGGCAATCAGCCCCAGCATTTT. It specifies CASSATGGRGNQPQHF.

The gene calls are TRBV20-1 and TRBJ2-3, with a tentative D call TRBD1 (6 bases). Trimming stripped 3 bases from V and 1 base from J, with 20 bases between. The CDR3 length is 17 residues. Germline lookup yields CDR1 DFQATT and CDR2 SNEGSKA (reference sequence). In DNA form, the CDR3 reads TGCAGTGCTAGTTTCAGGGGCCCCGTGTCTGGCACAGATACGCAGTATTTT. Translated, it gives CSASFRGPVSGTDTQYF.

This clonotype showed up just a few times. This chain connects TRBV11-2 to TRBJ2-4; 14 bases fit TRBD2. CDR3 length: 19 residues. Germline V lookup: CDR1 SGHAT, CDR2 FQNNGV. V was pared by 5 bases and J by 0 bases, with 9 bases of the junction left unmatched. The CDR3 bases are TGTGCCAGCAGCCCTCGGGGGGGACTAGCGGGAGTAGCCAAAAACATTCAGTACTTC. Residues: CASSPRGGLAGVAKNIQYF.

This clonotype has a handful of counts. This chain links TRBV6-1 with TRBJ2-7; maybe TRBD1 (5 bases). Trimming left V 2 bases short and J 3 bases short, with 14 bases between. Germline CDR1 reads MNHNS; CDR2 reads SASEGT. This CDR3 spans 15 amino acids. The CDR3 region is CASSEYQGSVYEQYF. In DNA, the CDR3 is TGTGCCAGCAGTGAATATCAGGGATCCGTCTACGAGCAGTACTTC.

The gene calls are TRBV7-3 and TRBJ2-2, with D hard to call. Germline values: CDR1 SGHTA, CDR2 FQGTGA. Trimming took 0 bases from V and 4 from J, leaving 9 bases between them. The CDR3 contains 15 residues. This chain's CDR3 is CASSLTDQTTGELFF. The CDR3 DNA is TGTGCCAGCAGCTTAACCGACCAAACCACCGGGGAGCTGTTTTTT.

In this sample, this clonotype turned up many times. In nucleotides, the CDR3 is TGTGCCAGCAGCTTCAGACAGGGGAACTATGGCTACACCTTC. Translating it yields CASSFRQGNYGYTF. The gene calls are TRBV11-2 and TRBJ1-2, with TRBD1 matching over 8 bases. This CDR3 is built from 14 residues. The V gene end was trimmed by 3 bases and the J gene end by 2 bases; junction bases not matched to a gene: 2. Germline-derived CDR1 and CDR2 are SGHAT and FQNNGV.

This chain joins TRBV6-1 and TRBJ1-2, with TRBD1 as a possible D gene (5 bases). CDR3 length: 17 residues. The germline CDR1 and CDR2 sequences are MNHNS and SASEGT. Trimming stripped 5 bases from V and 0 bases from J, with 19 bases between. The CDR3 protein is CASSTETVGTPNYGYTF. The CDR3, as DNA: TGTGCCAGCAGTACCGAAACCGTTGGGACCCCTAACTATGGCTACACCTTC.